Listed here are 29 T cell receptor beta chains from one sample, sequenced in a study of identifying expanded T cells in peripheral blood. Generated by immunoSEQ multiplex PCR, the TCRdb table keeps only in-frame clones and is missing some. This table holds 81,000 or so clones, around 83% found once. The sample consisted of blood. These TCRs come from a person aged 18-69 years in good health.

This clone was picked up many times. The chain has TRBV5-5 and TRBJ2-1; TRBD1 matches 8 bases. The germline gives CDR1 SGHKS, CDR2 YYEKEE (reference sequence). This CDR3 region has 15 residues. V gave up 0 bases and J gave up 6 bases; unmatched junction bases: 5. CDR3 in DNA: TGTGCCAGCAGCTTGGCCGGACAGGGTCTCAATGAGCAGTTCTTC. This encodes CASSLAGQGLNEQFF.

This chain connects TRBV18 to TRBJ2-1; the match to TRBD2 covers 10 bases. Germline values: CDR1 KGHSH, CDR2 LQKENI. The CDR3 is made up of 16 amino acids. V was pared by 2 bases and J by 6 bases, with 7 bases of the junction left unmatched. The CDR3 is CASSPINSGRPNEQFF. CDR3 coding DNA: TGTGCCAGCTCACCAATCAATAGCGGGAGGCCCAATGAGCAGTTCTTC. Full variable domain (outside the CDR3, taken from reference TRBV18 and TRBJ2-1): NAGVMQNPRHLVRRRGQEARLRCSPMKGHSHVYWYRQLPEEGLKFMVYLQKENIIDESGMPKERFSAEFPKEGPSILRIQQVVRGDSAAYFCASSPINSGRPNEQFFGPGTRLTVL.

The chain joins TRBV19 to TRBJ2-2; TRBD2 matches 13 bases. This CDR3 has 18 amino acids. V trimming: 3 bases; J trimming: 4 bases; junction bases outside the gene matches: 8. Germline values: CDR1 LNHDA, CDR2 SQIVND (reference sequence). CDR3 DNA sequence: TGTGCCAGTAGTATCCCGGGACTAGCGGGACCTGGCACCGGGGAGCTGTTTTTT. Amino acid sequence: CASSIPGLAGPGTGELFF.

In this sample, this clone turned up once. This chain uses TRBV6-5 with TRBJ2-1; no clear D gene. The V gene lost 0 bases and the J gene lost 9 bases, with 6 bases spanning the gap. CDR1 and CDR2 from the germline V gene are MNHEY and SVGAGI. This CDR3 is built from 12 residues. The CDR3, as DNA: TGTGCCAGCAGTTACTCTCTCGGTGAGCAGTTCTTC. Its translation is CASSYSLGEQFF.

The CDR3 DNA sequence: TGTGCCAGCAGCTTGGTATGGAGAGGCACTAATGAAAAACTGTTTTTT. It encodes CASSLVWRGTNEKLFF. This chain connects TRBV5-5 to TRBJ1-4, with D unresolved. Trimming took off 0 bases at V and 2 bases at J, with 11 bases between the two ends. The length of the CDR3 is 16 residues. The germline CDR1 and CDR2 sequences are SGHKS and YYEKEE (reference sequence).

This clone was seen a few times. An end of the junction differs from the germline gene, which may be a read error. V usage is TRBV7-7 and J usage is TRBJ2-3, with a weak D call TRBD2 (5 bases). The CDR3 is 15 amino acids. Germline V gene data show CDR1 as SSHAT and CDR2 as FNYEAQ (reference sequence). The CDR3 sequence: CASSLGSGPTDTQYF. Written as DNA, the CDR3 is TGTGCTAGCAGCTTAGGAAGCGGACCTACAGATACGCAGTATTTT. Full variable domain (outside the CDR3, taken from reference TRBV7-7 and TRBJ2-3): GAGVSQSPRYKVTKRGQDVTLRCDPISSHATLYWYQQALGQGPEFLTYFNYEAQPDKSGLPSDRFSAERPEGSISTLTIQRTEQRDSAMYRCASSLGSGPTDTQYFGPGTRLTVL.

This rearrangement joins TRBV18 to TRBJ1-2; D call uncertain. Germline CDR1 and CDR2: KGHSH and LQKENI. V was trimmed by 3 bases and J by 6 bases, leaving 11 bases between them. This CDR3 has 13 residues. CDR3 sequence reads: CASSPRQNDGYTF. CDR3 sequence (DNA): TGTGCCAGCTCACCGCGGCAAAACGATGGCTACACCTTC.

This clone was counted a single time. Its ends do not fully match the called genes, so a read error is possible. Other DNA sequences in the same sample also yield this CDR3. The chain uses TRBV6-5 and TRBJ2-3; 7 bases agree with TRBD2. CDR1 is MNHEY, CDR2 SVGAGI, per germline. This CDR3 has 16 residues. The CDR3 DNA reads TGTGCCAGCAGTTACCGCGGGAGAGGTTTCACAGATACGCAATATTTT. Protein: CASSYRGRGFTDTQYF.

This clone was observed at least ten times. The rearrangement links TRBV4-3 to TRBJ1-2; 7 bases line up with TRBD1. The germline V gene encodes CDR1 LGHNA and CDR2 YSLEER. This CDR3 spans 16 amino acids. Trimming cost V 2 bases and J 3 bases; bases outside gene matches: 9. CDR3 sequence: CASSQYEGQKDYGYTF. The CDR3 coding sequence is TGCGCCAGCAGCCAATATGAGGGACAGAAAGACTATGGCTACACCTTC.

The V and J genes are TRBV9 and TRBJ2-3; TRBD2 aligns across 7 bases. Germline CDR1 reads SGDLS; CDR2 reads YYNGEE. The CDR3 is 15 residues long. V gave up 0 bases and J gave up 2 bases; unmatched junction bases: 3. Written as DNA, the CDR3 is TGTGCCAGCAGCGTAGGGCTAGCGGACACAGATACGCAGTATTTT. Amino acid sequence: CASSVGLADTDTQYF.

CDR3 in DNA: TGTGCCAGCAGTTACAGGGAGGACAGGAACACTGAAGCTTTCTTT. Residues: CASSYREDRNTEAFF. J is TRBJ1-1 and V is TRBV6-5; the D gene is possibly TRBD1 (6 bases). V shed 2 bases and J shed 1 base, with 11 bases lying between them. Per the germline V gene, CDR1 is MNHEY and CDR2 is SVGAGI. The CDR3 is 15 amino acids.

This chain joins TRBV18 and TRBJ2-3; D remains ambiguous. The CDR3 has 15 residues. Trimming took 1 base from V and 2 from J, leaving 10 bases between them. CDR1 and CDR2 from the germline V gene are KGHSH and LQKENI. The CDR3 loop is CASSPQASLTDTQYF. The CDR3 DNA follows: TGTGCCAGCTCACCACAGGCCAGCCTCACAGATACGCAGTATTTT.

CDR3 region: CASGIRDRVADEQYF. In DNA form, the CDR3 reads TGTGCCAGCGGTATCCGGGACAGGGTCGCTGACGAGCAGTACTTC. This chain joins TRBV21-1 and TRBJ2-7; no check of the table's D call, TRBD1, against the DNA was made. TRBV21-1 is noted as a pseudogene. The CDR3 runs 15 residues.

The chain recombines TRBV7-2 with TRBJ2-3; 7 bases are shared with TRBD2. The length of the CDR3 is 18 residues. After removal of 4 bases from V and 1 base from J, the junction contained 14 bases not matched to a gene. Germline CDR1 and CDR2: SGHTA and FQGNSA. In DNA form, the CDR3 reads TGTGCCAGCAGCTCCACACCCTCCGGCGGGAGCGGCACAGATACGCAGTATTTT. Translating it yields CASSSTPSGGSGTDTQYF. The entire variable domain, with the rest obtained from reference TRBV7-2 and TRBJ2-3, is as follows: GAGVSQSPSNKVTEKGKDVELRCDPISGHTALYWYRQSLGQGLEFLIYFQGNSAPDKSGLPSDRFSAERTGGSVSTLTIQRTQQEDSAVYLCASSSTPSGGSGTDTQYFGPGTRLTVL.

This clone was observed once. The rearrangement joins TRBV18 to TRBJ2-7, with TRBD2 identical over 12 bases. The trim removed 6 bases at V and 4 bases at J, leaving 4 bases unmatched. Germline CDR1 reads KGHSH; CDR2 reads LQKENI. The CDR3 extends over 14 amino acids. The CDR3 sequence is CASSSTSGSYEQYF. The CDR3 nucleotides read TGTGCCAGCTCGTCGACTAGCGGGAGTTACGAGCAGTACTTC.

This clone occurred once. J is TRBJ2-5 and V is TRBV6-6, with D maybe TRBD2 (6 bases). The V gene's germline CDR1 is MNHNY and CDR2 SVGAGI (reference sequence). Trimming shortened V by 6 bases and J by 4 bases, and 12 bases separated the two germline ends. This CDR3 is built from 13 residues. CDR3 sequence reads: CASRDPGVETQYF. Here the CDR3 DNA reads TGTGCCAGCAGGGACCCGGGGGTAGAGACCCAGTACTTC.

CDR3 sequence reads: CASSLFRESYEQYF. The CDR3 DNA follows: TGCGCCAGCAGCTTGTTCCGGGAAAGCTACGAGCAGTACTTC. The rearrangement uses TRBV5-1 and TRBJ2-7; weak D call: TRBD2 (5 bases). CDR1 is SGHRS and CDR2 is YFSETQ in the germline V gene. Trimming took off 1 base at V and 3 bases at J, with 11 bases between the two ends. This CDR3 spans 14 amino acids.

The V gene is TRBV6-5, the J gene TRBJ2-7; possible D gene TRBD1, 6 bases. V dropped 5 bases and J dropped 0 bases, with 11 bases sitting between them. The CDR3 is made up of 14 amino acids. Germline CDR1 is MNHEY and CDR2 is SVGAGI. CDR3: CASSTGIFSYEQYF. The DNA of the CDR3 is TGTGCCAGCAGTACAGGGATCTTCTCCTACGAGCAGTACTTC.

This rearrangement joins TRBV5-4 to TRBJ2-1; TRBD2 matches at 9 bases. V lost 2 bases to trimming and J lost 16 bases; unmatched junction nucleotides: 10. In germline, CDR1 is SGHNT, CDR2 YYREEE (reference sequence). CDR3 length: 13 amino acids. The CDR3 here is CASSLLSGLAGFF. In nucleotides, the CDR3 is TGTGCCAGCAGCTTATTATCGGGACTAGCAGGCTTCTTC.

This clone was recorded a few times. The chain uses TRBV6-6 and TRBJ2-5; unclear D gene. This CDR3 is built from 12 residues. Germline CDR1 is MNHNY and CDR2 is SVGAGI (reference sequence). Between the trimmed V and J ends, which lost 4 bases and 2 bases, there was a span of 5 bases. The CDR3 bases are TGTGCCAGCAGTTGGTCACAAGAGACCCAGTACTTC. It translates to CASSWSQETQYF.

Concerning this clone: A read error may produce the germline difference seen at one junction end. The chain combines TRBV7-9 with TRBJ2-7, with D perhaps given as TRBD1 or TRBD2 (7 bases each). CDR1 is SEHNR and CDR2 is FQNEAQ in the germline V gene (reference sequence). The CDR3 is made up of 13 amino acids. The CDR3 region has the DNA TGTACCAGCACCCCCAGGGGGGGATCCGAGCAGTACTTC. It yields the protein CTSTPRGGSEQYF.

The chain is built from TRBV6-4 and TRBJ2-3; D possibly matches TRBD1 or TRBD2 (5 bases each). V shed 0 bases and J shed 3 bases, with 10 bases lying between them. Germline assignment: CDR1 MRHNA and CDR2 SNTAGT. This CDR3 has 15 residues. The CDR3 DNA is TGTGCCAGCAGTGACTCTGGGGGTGGTACAGATACGCAGTATTTT. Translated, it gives CASSDSGGGTDTQYF.

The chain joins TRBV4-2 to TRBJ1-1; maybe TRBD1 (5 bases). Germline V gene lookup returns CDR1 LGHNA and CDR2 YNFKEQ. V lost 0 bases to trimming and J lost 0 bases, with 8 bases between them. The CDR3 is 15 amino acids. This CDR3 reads CASSQDPGLNTEAFF. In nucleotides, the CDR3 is TGTGCCAGCAGCCAAGACCCGGGACTGAACACTGAAGCTTTCTTT.

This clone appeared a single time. CDR3 residues: CASRRGQQPTDTQYF. The CDR3 region has the DNA TGTGCCAGCAGGAGGGGACAGCAACCCACAGATACGCAGTATTTT. The chain recombines TRBV7-9 with TRBJ2-3; 7 bases fit TRBD1. The length of the CDR3 is 15 residues. CDR1 and CDR2 from the germline V gene are SEHNR and FQNEAQ (reference sequence). V trimming: 6 bases; J trimming: 2 bases; junction bases outside the gene matches: 8.

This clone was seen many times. CDR3 in DNA: TGTGCCAGCGGGGCTAGCGGGGTGAATGAGCAGTTCTTC. It translates to CASGASGVNEQFF. This sequence joins TRBV6-6 and TRBJ2-1; 9 bases align to TRBD2. V was pared by 8 bases and J by 7 bases, with 6 bases of the junction left unmatched. Germline lookup yields CDR1 MNHNY and CDR2 SVGAGI (reference sequence). CDR3 length: 13 amino acids.

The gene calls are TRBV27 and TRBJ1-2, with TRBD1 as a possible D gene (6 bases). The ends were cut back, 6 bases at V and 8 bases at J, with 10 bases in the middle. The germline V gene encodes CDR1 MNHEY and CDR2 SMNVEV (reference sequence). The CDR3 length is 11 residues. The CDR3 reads CASSPGEGYTF. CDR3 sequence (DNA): TGTGCCAGCAGCCCAGGGGAAGGCTACACCTTC.

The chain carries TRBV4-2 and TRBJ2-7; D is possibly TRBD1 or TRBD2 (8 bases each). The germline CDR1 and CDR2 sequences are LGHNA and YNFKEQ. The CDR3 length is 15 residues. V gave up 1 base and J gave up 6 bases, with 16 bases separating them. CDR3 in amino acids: CASSQVAGQVSEQYF. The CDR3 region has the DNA TGTGCCAGCAGCCAAGTAGCGGGACAGGTCAGCGAGCAGTACTTC.

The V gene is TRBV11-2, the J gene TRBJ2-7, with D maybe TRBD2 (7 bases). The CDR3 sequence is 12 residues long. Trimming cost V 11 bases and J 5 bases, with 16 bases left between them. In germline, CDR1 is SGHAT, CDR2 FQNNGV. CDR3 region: CAGGGSNDEQYF. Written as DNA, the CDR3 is TGTGCCGGGGGGGGCAGCAACGACGAGCAGTACTTC.

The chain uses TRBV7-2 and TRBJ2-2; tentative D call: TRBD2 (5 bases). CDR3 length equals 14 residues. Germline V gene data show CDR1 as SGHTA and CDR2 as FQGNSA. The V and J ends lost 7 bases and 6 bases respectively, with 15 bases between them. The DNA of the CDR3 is TGTGCCAGCACTCAAAGGCCGGAGGCCGGGGAGCTGTTTTTT. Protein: CASTQRPEAGELFF.